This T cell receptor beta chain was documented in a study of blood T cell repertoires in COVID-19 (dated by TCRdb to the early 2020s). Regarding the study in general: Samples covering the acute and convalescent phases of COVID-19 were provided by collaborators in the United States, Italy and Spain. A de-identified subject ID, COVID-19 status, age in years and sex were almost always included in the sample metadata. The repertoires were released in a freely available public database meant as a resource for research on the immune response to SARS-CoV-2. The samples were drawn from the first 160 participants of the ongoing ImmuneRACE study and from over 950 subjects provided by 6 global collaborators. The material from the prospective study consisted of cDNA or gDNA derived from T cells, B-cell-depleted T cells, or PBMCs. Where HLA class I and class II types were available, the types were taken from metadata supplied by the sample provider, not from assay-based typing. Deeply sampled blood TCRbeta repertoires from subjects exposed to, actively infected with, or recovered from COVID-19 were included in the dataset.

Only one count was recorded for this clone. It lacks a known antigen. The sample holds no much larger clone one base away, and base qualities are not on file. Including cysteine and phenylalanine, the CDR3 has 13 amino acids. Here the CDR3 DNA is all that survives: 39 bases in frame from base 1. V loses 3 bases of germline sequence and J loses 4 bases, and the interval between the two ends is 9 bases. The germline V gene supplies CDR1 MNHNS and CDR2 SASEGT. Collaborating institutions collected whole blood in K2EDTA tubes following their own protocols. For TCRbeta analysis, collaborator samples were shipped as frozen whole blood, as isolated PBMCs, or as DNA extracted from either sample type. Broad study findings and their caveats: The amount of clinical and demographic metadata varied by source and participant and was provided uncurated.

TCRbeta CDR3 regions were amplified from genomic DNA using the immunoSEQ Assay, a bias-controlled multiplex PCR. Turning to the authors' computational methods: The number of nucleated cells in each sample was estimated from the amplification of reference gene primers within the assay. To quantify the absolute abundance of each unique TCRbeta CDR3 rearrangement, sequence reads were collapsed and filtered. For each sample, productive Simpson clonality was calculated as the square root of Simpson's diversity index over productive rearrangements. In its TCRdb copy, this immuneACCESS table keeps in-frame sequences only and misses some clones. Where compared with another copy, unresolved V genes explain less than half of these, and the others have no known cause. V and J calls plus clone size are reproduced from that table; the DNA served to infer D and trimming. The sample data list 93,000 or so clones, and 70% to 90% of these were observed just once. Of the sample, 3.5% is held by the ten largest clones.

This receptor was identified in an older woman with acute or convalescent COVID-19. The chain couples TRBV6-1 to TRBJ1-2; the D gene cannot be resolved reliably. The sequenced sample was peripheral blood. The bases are TGTGCCAGCAGTGACGAGGGTCTCTATGGCTACACCTTC. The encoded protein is CASSDEGLYGYTF.